This T cell receptor beta chain derives from a study of cytotoxic CD8 clonotypes in ibrutinib-treated CLL. Points from the study as a whole: Public clonotypes, found uncommonly, either contracted or stayed stable on treatment. Clonality climbed at ibrutinib response, then dropped toward baseline at progression.

Profiling relied on immunoSEQ multiplex PCR, and the TCRdb table lists in-frame clones only, not all of them. The sample has about 150,000 clones, 70% to 80% seen once. This clone was seen once. What it binds is not known. CDR3 length: 13 amino acids. Trimming pared 5 bases from V and 4 bases from J, leaving 11 bases between. Looked up from germline, CDR1 is SGHAT and CDR2 is FQNNGV. This chain joins TRBV11-2 and TRBJ2-5; no clear D. The material sequenced was PBMCs, taken after 24 months of ibrutinib treatment. The receptor was derived from a human donor with chronic lymphocytic leukemia. This CDR3 is CASSLSWGETQYF. DNA of the CDR3: TGTGCCAGCAGCCTATCGTGGGGAGAGACCCAGTACTTC.